The entry below gives a single T cell receptor beta chain sequence along with its context. Antigen unknown. Authors of the study amplified TCR beta CDR3 regions from RNA transcripts. First-round RT-PCR with HTBI primers amplified the TCR CDR3 region. TCRdb used MiXCR to reprocess the multiplex PCR reads, holding one entry per CDR3 protein. The sample has a few hundred thousand distinct CDR3 sequences, more than 13% seen once. The source of the sample is a study of T cells in Graves' hyperthyroidism and ophthalmopathy. Every diagnosis used clinical symptoms, serum thyroxine and TRAb, thyroid ultrasound and orbital computed tomography. PBMCs were collected from an approximately 10 ml volume of fresh peripheral blood. Study results and limitations: In blood, most of the thyroid clonotypes expanded above 0.001 were also present.

This receptor was identified in a woman aged 25-40 years with Graves' hyperthyroidism. The specimen was blood.

The chain's CDR3 is CASSSGGNNSPLHF. CDR3 bases: TGTGCCAGCAGTTCCGGGGGTAATAATTCACCCCTCCACTTT. V is TRBV27 and J is TRBJ1-6, with D possibly being TRBD1 (5 bases). V was trimmed by 4 bases and J by 5 bases, leaving 9 bases between them. Germline V lookup: CDR1 MNHEY, CDR2 SMNVEV (reference sequence). This CDR3 is built from 14 residues.